This T cell receptor beta chain was recovered during a study of blood T cells in healthy people across ages. As to this clonotype: The antigen is undetermined.

V shed 4 bases, J shed 8 bases, and the junction held 11 bases outside the gene matches. Germline V lookup: CDR1 SGHTA, CDR2 FQGNSA. The CDR3 runs 15 residues. Overall study findings and caveats: As naive T cell percentage varied, TCR beta diversity correlated strongly with it.

PCR was performed a second time for 7 to 11 cycles using a sample-barcoded 5' primer and a J-beta primer mix. MiXCR, applied by TCRdb to the 5' RACE reads, yields one record per CDR3 protein. Altogether 700,000 or so distinct CDR3 sequences are present, around 41% being singletons, with the ten largest covering 30%. This clonotype was sampled from a man older than 75 in good health. This chain joins TRBV7-2 and TRBJ2-3; 8 bases agree with TRBD1. Material: blood. The DNA of the CDR3 is TGTGCCAGCAGCTCTCGGACAGGGCGATCAGGTACGCAGTATTTT. Amino acids: CASSSRTGRSGTQYF.